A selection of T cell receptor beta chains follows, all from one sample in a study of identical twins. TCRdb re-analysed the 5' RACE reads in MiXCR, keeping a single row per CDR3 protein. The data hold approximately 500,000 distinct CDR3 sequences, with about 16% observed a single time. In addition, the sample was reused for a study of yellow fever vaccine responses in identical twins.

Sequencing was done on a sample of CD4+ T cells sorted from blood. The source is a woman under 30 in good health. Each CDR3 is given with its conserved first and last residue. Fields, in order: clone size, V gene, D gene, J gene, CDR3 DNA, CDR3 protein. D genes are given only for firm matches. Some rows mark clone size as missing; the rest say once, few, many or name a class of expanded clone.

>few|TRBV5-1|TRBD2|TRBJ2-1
TGCGCCAGCAGCTCCCTGACTAGCGGGATGGGTTACGGGCAGCAGTTCTTC
CASSSLTSGMGYGQQFF
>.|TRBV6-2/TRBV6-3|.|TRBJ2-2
TGTGCCAGCAGTTACCCCCCCAGGGAGCGTAGCACCGGGGAGCTGTTTTTT
CASSYPPRERSTGELFF
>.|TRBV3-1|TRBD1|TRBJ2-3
TGTGCCAGCAGCCAAGAGGGTACAGGGGCGGCAGATACGCAGTATTTT
CASSQEGTGAADTQYF
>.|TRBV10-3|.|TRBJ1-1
TGTGCCATCAGCGCGACCCTGCTTACTGAAGCTTTCTTT
CAISATLLTEAFF
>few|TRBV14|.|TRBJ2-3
TGTGCCAGCAGTCACGGGCCTATGGATACGCAGTATTTT
CASSHGPMDTQYF
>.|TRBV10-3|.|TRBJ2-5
TGTGCCATCAGTGAGGGGGCTGGGGGGTCGGGACAAGAGACCCAGTACTTC
CAISEGAGGSGQETQYF
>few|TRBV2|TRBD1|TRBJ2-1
TGTGCCAGCGTCTCCGGGACAGGGGGCTTAAATGAGCAGTTCTTC
CASVSGTGGLNEQFF
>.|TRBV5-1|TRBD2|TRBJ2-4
TGCGCCAGCAGCTTGCCGACTAGCGGGAGGGGCAAAAACATTCAGTACTTC
CASSLPTSGRGKNIQYF
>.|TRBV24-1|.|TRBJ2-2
TGTGCCACCAGTGATTTAGGGGCAGGGCGCACCGGGGAGCTGTTTTTT
CATSDLGAGRTGELFF
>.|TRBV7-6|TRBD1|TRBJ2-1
TGTGCCAGCAGCTCCGGGACAGGGTTGGTTTATGAGCAGCTCTTC
CASSSGTGLVYEQLF
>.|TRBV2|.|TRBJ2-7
TGTGCCAGCAGTCCAAAAGGGGGACGATACTACGAGCAGTACTTC
CASSPKGGRYYEQYF
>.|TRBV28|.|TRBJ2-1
TGTGCCAGCACCACGAGGAGTCCGGACCGACCCGGCAATGAGCAGTTCTTC
CASTTRSPDRPGNEQFF
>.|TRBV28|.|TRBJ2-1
TGTGCCAGCAGTTCTACTAGCCCGAATGAGCAGTTCTTC
CASSSTSPNEQFF
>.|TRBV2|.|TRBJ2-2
TGTGCCAGCATCACCCGGGACTTCTTGGCCACCGGGGAGCTGTTTTTT
CASITRDFLATGELFF
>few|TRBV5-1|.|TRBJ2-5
TGCGCCAGCAGCCGATGGACCTTACAAGAGACCCAGTACTTC
CASSRWTLQETQYF
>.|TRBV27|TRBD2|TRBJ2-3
TGTGCCAGCAGTCCCCGGGGACTACCCCGCGGGGATACGCAGTATTTT
CASSPRGLPRGDTQYF
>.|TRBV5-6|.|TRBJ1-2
TGTGCCAGCAGCTTAGTGGGGTTGGCTAACTATGGCTACACCTTC
CASSLVGLANYGYTF
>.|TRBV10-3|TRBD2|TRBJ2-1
TGTGCCATCAGCCCCGGGACTAGCGGTAACAATGAGCAGTTCTTC
CAISPGTSGNNEQFF
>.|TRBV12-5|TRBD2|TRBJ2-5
TGTGCTAGTGGTTCCCCTCTAGCGGGAGCAGAGACCCAGTACTTC
CASGSPLAGAETQYF
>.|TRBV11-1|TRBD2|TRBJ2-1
TGTGCCAGCAGCCCAGGACTAGCGGGGGAACCCTCCTACAATGAGCAGTTCTTC
CASSPGLAGEPSYNEQFF
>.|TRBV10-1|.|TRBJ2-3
TGCGCCAGCAGTGAGATTAGCAGCAGCACAGATACGCAGTATTTT
CASSEISSSTDTQYF
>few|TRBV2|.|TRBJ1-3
TGTGCCAGCAGTGAATATACAGCTGGAAACACCATATATTTT
CASSEYTAGNTIYF
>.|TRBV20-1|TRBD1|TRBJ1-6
TGCAGTGCTAGACAGACAGGGAAAAACTATAATTCACCCCTCCACTTT
CSARQTGKNYNSPLHF
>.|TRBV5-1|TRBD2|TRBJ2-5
TGCGCCAGCAGAACCGGACTAGCGGGGGGCCAAGAGACCCAGTACTTC
CASRTGLAGGQETQYF
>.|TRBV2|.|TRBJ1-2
TGTGCCAGCAGAGAAAGAGTATATGGCTACACCTTC
CASRERVYGYTF
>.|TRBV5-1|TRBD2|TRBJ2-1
TGCGCCAGCAGCTCTACTAGCGGGAGTCGCTATGAGCAGTTCTTC
CASSSTSGSRYEQFF
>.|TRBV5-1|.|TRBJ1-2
TGCGCCAGCAGTTTGACTTCAGAAAACTATGGCTACACCTTC
CASSLTSENYGYTF
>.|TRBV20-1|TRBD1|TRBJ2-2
TGCAGTGCTACCACGACAGGGTCCGGGGAGCTGGTTTTT
CSATTTGSGELVF
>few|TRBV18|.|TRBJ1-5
TGTGCCAGCTCACCACTGAAAGCGGGATCCGGCCTCCAGCCCCAGCATTTT
CASSPLKAGSGLQPQHF
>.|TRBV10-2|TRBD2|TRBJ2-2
TGCGCCAGCAGTGAGGTAGCGGGAGCGGCCGGGGAGCTGTTTTTT
CASSEVAGAAGELFF
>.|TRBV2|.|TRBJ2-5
TGTGCCAGCACCCAGGGGCAAGAGACCCAGTACTTC
CASTQGQETQYF
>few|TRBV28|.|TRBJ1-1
TGTGCCAGCAGTCGCAGGGGTACTGAAGCTTTCTTT
CASSRRGTEAFF
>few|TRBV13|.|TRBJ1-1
TGTGCCAGCAGCTATGCGTATATCGGGAACACTGAAGCTTTCTTT
CASSYAYIGNTEAFF
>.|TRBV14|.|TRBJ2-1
TGTGCCAGCAGCCAGGCCGGAACCCTAAGGAGCAATGAGCAGTTCTTC
CASSQAGTLRSNEQFF
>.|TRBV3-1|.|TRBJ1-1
TGTGCCAGCACCCCGCGGAACATGAACACTGAAGCTTTCTTT
CASTPRNMNTEAFF
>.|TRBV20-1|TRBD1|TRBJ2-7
TGCAGTGCTACCGGGACAGGAAATTACGAGCAGTACTTC
CSATGTGNYEQYF
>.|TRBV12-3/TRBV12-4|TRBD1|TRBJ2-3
TGTGCCAGCAGTAACCGGGACAGGGTGGGAGATACGCAGTATTTT
CASSNRDRVGDTQYF
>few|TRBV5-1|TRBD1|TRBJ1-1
TGCGCCAGCAAGCGCGGGACAGAGAACACTGAAGCTTTCTTT
CASKRGTENTEAFF
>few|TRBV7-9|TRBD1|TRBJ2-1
TGTGCCAGCAGCCCGGCCGGGACAGGGTACAATGAGCAGTTCTTC
CASSPAGTGYNEQFF
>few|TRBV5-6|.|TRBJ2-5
TGTGCCAGCAGCAGCCAAGGGGTCCTTCAAGAGACCCAGTACTTC
CASSSQGVLQETQYF
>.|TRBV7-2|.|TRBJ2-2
TGTGCCAGCAGCTCGTTTTATAGCGGGGAGCTGTTTTTT
CASSSFYSGELFF
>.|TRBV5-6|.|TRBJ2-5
TGTGCCAGTACGGAGGGGGTCCAAGAGACCCAGTACTTC
CASTEGVQETQYF
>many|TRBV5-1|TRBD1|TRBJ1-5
TGTGCCAGCAGCTTAGGGGGCTTCAATCAGCCCCAGCATTTT
CASSLGGFNQPQHF
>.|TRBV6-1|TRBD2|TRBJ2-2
TGTGCCAGCAGGGGACCGGGACTAGCGGGGGTCGGGGAGCTGTTTTTT
CASRGPGLAGVGELFF
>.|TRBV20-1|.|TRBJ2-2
TGCAGTGCTAGTGAATGGACTGCCACCGGGGAGCTGTTTTTT
CSASEWTATGELFF
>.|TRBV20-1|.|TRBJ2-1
TGCAGTGCTAGTAGGGCCGAGCGAGCCTCCTACAATGAGCAGTTCTTC
CSASRAERASYNEQFF
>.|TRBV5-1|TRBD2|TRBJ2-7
TGCGCCAGCAGCTTTGGACTAGCCCTTAACGAGCAGTACTTC
CASSFGLALNEQYF
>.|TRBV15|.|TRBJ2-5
TGTGCCACCAGCAGGGATTGGCAAGAGACCCAGTACTTC
CATSRDWQETQYF
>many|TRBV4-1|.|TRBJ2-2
TGCGCCAGCAGCCTAGTTGGGCTCCTCACCGGGGAGCTGTTTTTT
CASSLVGLLTGELFF
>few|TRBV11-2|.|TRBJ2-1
TGTGCCAGCAGCCCAAGGGGCGGGAGCAGGGGCTCCTACAATGAGCAGTTCTTC
CASSPRGGSRGSYNEQFF
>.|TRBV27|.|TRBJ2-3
TGTGCCAGCAGTTTTATAGTCACAGATACGCAGTATTTT
CASSFIVTDTQYF
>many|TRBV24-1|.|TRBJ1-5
TGTGCCACCAGTGATTCAAATGACGGGAATCAGCCCCAGCATTTT
CATSDSNDGNQPQHF
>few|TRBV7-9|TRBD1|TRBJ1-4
TGTGCCAGCAGCTCAGGGACAGGGGAAAACGAAAAACTGTTTTTT
CASSSGTGENEKLFF
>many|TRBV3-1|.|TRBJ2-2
TGTGCCAGCAGCCAAACTGGGGGTACCGGGGAGCTGTTTTTT
CASSQTGGTGELFF
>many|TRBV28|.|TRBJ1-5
TGTGCCAGCAGTTGGGGGCAGGGAACCCAGCCCCAGCATTTT
CASSWGQGTQPQHF